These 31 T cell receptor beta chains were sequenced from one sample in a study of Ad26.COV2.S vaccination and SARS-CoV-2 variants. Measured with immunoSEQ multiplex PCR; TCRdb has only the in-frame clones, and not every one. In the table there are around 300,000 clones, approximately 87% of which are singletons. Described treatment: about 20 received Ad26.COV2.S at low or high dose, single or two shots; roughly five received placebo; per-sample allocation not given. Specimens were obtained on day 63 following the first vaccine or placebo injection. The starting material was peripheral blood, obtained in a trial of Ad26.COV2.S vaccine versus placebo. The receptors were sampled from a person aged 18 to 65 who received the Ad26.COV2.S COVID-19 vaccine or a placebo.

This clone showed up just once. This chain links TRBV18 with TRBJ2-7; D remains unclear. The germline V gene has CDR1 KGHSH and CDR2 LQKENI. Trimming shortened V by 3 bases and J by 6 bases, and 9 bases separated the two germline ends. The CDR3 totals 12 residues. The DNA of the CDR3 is TGTGCCAGCTCACCCTCCCAAGTCGAGCAGTACGTC. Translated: CASSPSQVEQYV.

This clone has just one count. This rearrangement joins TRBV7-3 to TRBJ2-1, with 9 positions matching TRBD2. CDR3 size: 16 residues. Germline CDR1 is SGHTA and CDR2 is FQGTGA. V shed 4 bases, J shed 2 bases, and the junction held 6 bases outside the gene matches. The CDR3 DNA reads TGTGCCAGCAGCTACATAGCGGGAGATACCTACAATGAGCAGTTCTTC. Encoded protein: CASSYIAGDTYNEQFF.

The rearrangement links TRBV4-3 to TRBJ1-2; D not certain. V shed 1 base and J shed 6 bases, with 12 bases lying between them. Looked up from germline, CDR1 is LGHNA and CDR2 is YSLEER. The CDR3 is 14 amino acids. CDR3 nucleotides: TGCGCCAGCAGCCAAGTGCAGCAGCTAAATGGCTACACCTTC. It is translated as CASSQVQQLNGYTF.

The CDR3 coding sequence is TGTGCCAGTAAATCCCGGACAGCCTGGGGGACCGGGGAGCTGTTTTTT. Translating gives CASKSRTAWGTGELFF. The chain carries TRBV27 and TRBJ2-2, with D possibly matching TRBD1 (6 bases). Germline lookup yields CDR1 MNHEY and CDR2 SMNVEV (reference sequence). The CDR3 extends over 16 amino acids. Trimming left V 9 bases short and J 5 bases short, with 22 bases between.

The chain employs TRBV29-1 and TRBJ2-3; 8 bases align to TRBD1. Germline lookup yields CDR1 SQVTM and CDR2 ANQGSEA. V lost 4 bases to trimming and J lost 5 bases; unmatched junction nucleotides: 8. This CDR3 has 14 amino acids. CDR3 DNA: TGCAGCGTTGTTTCTAACACAGGGGGAGATACGCAGTATTTT. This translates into CSVVSNTGGDTQYF.

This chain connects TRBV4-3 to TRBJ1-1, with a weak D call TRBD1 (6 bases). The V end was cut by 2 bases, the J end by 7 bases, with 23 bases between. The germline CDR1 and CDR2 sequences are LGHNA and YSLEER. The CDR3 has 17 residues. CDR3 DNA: TGCGCCAGCAGCCAAACAGCGCCTTGGGGGCAGTGGGGTGAAGCTTTCTTT. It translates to CASSQTAPWGQWGEAFF.

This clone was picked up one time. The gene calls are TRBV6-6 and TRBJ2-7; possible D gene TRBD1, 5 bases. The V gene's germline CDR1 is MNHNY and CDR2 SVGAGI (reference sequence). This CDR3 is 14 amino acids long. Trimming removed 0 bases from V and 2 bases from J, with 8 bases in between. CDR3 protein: CASSYSDKTYEQYF. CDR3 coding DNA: TGTGCCAGCAGTTACTCGGACAAGACCTACGAGCAGTACTTC.

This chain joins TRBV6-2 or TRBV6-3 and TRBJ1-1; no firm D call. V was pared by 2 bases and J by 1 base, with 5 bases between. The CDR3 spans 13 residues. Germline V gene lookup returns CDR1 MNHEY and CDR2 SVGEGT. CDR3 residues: CASSYAGNTEAFF. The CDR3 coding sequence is TGTGCCAGCAGTTACGCAGGGAACACTGAAGCTTTCTTT.

CDR3 in DNA: TGTGCCAGCAGCCCAGAGACTTCCTACAATGAGCAGTTCTTC. This translates into CASSPETSYNEQFF. J is TRBJ2-1 and V is TRBV7-3; D is uncertain. CDR1 and CDR2 (germline): SGHTA, FQGTGA. Trimming took 5 bases from V and 1 from J, leaving 9 bases between them. The CDR3 sequence is 14 residues long.

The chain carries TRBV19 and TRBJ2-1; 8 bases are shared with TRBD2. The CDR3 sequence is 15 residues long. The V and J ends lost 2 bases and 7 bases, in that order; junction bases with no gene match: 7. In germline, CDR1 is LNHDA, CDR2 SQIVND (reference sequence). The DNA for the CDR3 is TGTGCCAGTAGTATAACCGCGGGAGGAGGGAATGAGCAGTTCTTC. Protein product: CASSITAGGGNEQFF.

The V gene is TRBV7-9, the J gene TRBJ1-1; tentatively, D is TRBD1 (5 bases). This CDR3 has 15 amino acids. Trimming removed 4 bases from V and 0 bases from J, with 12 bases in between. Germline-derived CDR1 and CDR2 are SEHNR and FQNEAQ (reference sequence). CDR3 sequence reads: CASSSWDSLNTEAFF. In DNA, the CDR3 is TGTGCCAGCAGCTCATGGGACTCCCTGAACACTGAAGCTTTCTTT.

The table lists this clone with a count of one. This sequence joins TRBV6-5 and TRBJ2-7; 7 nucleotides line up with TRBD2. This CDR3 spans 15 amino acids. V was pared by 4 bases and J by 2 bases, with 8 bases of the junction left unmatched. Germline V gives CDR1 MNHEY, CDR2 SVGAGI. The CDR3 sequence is CASSSPQAGAYEQYF. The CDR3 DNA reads TGTGCCAGCAGTTCGCCCCAGGCGGGGGCCTACGAGCAGTACTTC.

CDR3 nucleotides: TGTGCCAGCAGCTTGTATGGGACAAGTAACACTGAAGCTTTCTTT. Amino acids: CASSLYGTSNTEAFF. The chain joins TRBV5-6 to TRBJ1-1; D perhaps matches TRBD1 (6 bases). The CDR3 is made up of 15 amino acids. Deletions cut 1 base from V and 2 bases from J, with 12 bases between. Germline lookup yields CDR1 SGHDT and CDR2 YYEEEE.

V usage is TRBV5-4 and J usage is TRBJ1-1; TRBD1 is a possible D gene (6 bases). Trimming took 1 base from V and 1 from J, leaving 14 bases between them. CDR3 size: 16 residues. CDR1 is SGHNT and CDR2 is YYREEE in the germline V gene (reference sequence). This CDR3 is CASSLPGAGRNTEAFF. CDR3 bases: TGTGCCAGCAGCTTGCCGGGGGCAGGGCGGAACACTGAAGCTTTCTTT.

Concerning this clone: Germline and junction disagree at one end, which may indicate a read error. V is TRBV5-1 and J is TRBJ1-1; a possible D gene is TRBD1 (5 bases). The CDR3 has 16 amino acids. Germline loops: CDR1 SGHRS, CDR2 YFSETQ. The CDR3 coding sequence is TGCGCCAGCAGATTGGGAGGGGAGAGGGAAGACACTGAAGCTTTCTTT. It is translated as CASRLGGEREDTEAFF.

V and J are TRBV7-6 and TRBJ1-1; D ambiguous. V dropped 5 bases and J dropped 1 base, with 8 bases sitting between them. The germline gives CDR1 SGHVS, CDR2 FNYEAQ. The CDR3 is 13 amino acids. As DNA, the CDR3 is TGTGCCAGCAGCCGAGACGGGAACACTGAAGCTTTCTTT. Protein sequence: CASSRDGNTEAFF.

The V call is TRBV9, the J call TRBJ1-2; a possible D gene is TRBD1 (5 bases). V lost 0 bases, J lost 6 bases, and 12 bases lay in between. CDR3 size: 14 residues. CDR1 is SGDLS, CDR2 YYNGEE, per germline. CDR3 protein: CASSVVTGLDGYTF. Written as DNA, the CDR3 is TGTGCCAGCAGCGTAGTAACAGGTCTTGATGGCTACACCTTC.

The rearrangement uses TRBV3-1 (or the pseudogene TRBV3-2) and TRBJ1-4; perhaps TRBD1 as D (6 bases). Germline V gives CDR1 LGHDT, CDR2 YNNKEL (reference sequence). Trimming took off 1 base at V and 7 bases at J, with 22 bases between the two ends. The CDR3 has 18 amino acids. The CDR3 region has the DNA TGTGCCAGCAGCCAAGTTCCGGGACACGACCAGAGGGGTGAAAAACTGTTTTTT. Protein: CASSQVPGHDQRGEKLFF.

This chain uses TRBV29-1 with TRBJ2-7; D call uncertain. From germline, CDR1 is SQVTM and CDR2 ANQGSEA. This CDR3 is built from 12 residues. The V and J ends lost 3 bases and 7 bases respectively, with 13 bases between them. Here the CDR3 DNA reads TGCAGCGTTGAGAGTCAGTTGGGAGAGCAGTACGTC. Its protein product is CSVESQLGEQYV.

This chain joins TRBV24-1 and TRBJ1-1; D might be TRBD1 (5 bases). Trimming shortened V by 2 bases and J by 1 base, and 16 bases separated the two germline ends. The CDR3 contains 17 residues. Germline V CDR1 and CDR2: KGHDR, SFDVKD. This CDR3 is CATSDWRQGYENTEAFF. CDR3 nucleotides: TGTGCCACCAGTGATTGGAGGCAGGGATATGAGAACACTGAAGCTTTCTTT.

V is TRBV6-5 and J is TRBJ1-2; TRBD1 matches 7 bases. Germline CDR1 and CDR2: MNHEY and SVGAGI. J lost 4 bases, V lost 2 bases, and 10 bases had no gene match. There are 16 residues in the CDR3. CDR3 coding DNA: TGTGCCAGCAGTTACACGCGCATCAGGGGGGGCTATGGCTACACCTTC. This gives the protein CASSYTRIRGGYGYTF.

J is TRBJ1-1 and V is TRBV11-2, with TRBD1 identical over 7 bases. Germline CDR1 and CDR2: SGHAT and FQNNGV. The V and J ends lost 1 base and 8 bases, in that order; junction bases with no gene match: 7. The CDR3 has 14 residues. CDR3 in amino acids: CASSLAGTVQEAFF. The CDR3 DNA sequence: TGTGCCAGCAGCTTAGCGGGGACAGTACAAGAAGCTTTCTTT. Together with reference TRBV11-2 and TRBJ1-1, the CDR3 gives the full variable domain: EAGVAQSPRYKIIEKRQSVAFWCNPISGHATLYWYQQILGQGPKLLIQFQNNGVVDDSQLPKDRFSAERLKGVDSTLKIQPAKLEDSAVYLCASSLAGTVQEAFFGQGTRLTVV.

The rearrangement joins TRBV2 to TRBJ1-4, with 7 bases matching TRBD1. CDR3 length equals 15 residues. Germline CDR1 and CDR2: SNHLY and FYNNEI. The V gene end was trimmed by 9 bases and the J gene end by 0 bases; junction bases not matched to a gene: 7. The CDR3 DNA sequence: TGTGCCAGTAGGACAGGAGATGCAACTAATGAAAAACTGTTTTTT. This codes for CASRTGDATNEKLFF.

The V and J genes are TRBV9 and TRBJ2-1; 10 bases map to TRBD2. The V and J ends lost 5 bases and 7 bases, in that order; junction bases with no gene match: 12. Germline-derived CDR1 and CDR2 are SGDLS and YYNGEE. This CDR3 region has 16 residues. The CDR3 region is CASSPGLAEGANEQFF. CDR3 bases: TGTGCCAGCAGTCCCGGACTAGCGGAGGGGGCTAATGAGCAGTTCTTC.

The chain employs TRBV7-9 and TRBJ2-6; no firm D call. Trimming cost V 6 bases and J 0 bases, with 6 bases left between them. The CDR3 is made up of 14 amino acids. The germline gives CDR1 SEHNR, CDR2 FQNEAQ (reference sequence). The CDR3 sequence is CASSPGSGANVLTF. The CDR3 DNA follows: TGTGCCAGCAGTCCTGGCTCTGGGGCCAACGTCCTGACTTTC.

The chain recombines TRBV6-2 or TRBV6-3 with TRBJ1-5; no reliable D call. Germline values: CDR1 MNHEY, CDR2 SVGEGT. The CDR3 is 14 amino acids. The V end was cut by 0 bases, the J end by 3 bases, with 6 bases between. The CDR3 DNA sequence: TGTGCCAGCAGTTACTCGAACCCCAATCAGCCCCAGCATTTT. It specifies CASSYSNPNQPQHF.

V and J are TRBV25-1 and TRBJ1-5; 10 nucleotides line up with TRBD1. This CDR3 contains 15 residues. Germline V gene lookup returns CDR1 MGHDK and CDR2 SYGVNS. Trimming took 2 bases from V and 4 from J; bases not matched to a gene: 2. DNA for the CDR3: TGTGCCAGCAGTGAAGGACAGGGGGTAAATCAGCCCCAGCATTTT. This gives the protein CASSEGQGVNQPQHF.

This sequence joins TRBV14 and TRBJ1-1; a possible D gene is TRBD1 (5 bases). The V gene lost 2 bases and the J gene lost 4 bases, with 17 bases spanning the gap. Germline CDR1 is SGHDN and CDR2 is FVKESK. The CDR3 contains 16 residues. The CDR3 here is CASSQSEIQGSTEAFF. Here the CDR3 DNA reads TGTGCCAGCAGCCAATCCGAGATCCAGGGTAGCACTGAAGCTTTCTTT.

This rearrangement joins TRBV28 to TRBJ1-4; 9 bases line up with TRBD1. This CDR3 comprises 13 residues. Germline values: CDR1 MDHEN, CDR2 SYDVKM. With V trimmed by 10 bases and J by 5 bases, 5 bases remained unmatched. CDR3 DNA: TGTGCCACCAGAACAGGGGGCAATGAAAAACTGTTTTTT. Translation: CATRTGGNEKLFF. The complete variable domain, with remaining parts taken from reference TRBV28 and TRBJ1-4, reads DVKVTQSSRYLVKRTGEKVFLECVQDMDHENMFWYRQDPGLGLRLIYFSYDVKMKEKGDIPEGYSVSREKKERFSLILESASTNQTSMYLCATRTGGNEKLFFGSGTQLSVL.

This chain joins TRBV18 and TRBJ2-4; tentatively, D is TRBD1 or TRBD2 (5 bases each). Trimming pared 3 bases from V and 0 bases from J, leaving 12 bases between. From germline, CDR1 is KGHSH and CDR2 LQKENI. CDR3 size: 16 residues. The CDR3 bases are TGTGCCAGCTCACCGGCATCCGGGACAGCCAAAAACATTCAGTACTTC. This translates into CASSPASGTAKNIQYF.

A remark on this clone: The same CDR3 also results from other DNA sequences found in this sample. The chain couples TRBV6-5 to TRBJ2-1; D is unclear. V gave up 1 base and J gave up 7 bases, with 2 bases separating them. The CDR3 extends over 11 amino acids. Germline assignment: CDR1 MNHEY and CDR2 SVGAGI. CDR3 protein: CASSYLNEQFF. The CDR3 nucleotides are TGTGCCAGCAGTTACTTGAATGAGCAGTTCTTC.